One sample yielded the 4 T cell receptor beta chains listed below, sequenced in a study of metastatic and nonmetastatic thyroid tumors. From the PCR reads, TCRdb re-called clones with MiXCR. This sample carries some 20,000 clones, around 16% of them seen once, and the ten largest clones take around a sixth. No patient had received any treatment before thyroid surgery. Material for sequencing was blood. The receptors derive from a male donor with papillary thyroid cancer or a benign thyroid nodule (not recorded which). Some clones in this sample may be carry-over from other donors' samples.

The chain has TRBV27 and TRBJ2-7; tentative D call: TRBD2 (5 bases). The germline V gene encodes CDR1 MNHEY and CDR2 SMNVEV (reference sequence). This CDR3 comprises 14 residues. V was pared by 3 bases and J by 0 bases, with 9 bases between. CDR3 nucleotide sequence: TGTGCCAGCAGTTTTTTCCGGGGCTCCTACGAGCAGTACTTC. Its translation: CASSFFRGSYEQYF.

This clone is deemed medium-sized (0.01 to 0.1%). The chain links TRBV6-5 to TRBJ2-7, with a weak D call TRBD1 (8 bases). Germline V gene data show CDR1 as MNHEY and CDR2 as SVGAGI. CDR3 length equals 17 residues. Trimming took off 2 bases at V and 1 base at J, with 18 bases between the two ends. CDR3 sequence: CASSYTVTGGGSYEQYF. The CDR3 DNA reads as TGTGCCAGCAGTTACACAGTCACAGGGGGGGGATCCTACGAGCAGTACTTC.

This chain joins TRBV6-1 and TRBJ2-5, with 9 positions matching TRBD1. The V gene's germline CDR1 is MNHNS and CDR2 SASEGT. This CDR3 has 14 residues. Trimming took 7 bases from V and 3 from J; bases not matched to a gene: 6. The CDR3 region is CASMGQGNKETQYF. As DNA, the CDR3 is TGTGCCAGCATGGGACAGGGTAACAAAGAGACCCAGTACTTC.

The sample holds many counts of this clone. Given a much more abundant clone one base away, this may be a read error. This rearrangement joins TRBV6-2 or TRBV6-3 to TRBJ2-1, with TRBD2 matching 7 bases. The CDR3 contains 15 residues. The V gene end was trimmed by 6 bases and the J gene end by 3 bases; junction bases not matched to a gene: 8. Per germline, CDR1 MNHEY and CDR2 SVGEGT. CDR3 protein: CASSSGGLHYNEQFF. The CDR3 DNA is TGTGCCAGCAGCTCGGGAGGACTGCACTACAATGAGCAGTTCTTC.